Given below is one TCR beta chain in context. Its binding antigen is unknown. No much larger clone is present one base from it, and per-base qualities are unavailable. The data derive from a study of shared clonotypes between healthy human individuals (dated by TCRdb to about 2020). Study-wide context: A couple of women and a few men aged 18 to 49 years were included in the cohort. To estimate repertoire size and how much clonotype sharing occurs between individuals, the study deeply sequenced the blood TCR repertoires of a handful of healthy adults. Different laboratories and diverse techniques were used to prepare libraries and sequence TCR repertoires, to increase sequencing depth and limit assay-specific biases. Between about 0.85 and 9.5 billion PBMCs per donor were obtained by leukapheresis.

Beyond this particular receptor, the publication reports: Based on pairwise subsampling, the degree of clonotype sharing among donors was expected to be affected by sequencing depth. The small number of donors limited the genetic and exposure-history diversity represented. Only blood was sampled, and tissue TCR repertoires likely differ from those in blood.

The donors were healthy, HIV-negative adults with no recently reported acute infections or vaccinations. All donors were Caucasian adults living in Nashville, Tennessee, USA. For unsorted samples, tens of millions of PBMCs were counted and genomic DNA was extracted with the QIAamp DNA Blood Mini kit. Blood was obtained by leukapheresis, after which PBMCs were separated by Ficoll-Histopaque density gradient centrifugation and cryopreserved in liquid nitrogen vapor phase. The germline V gene (reference sequence) yields LNHDA for CDR1 and SQIVND for CDR2. V trim: 4 bases; J trim: 6 bases; unmatched bases: 9. The CDR3 covers 15 residues, taking in both the cysteine and the phenylalanine. Only the CDR3 part of the read is kept: 45 bases, read in frame from the first base. TCR CDR3 regions were amplified from genomic DNA by multiplex PCR using the deep immunoSEQ assay. Extracted genomic DNA from each cell subset was distributed evenly across all wells of several immunoSEQ 96-well plates, and each plate was treated as a replicate. For unsorted PBMC, roughly 270 ng genomic DNA, equal to about 30,000 T cell genomes, was loaded into each replicate PCR. Ten immunoSEQ deep assay plates were used to sequence unsorted PBMC genomic DNA. Purified libraries were measured with a Qubit 3.0 fluorometer, size-checked on a Bioanalyzer 2100, and measured again with the KAPA Library Quantification kit. Every immunoSEQ 96-well plate was sequenced on a separate single-read 150-cycle Illumina NextSeq 550 flow cell. The study's own analysis went as follows. Because the immunoSEQ output included only junctional sequences and no quality scores, the filtering could not be the same as the filtering used for full-length reads. To assign V/J genes and CDR3, sequences were annotated against IMGT germline references using PyIR, a Python wrapper for IgBLAST v1.9. Reads were filtered out if the reads had weak V/J assignments (E-value above 1e-6), no CDR3, stop codons, out-of-frame junctions, or ambiguous translated residues. V3J clonotypes were defined as sequences sharing the same inferred V gene, J gene, and CDR3 amino acid sequence. Percentage overlap between repertoires was computed as shared unique clonotypes divided by the size of the smaller repertoire. RTK rarefaction, the Chao1 estimator, and Recon v2.1 estimates of unobserved clonotypes were used to assess repertoire richness. As stored in TCRdb, this immuneACCESS dataset retains in-frame rearrangements with V and J assigned. A fraction of the clones does not appear; measured against another copy, unresolved V genes explain less than half of the discrepancy, and the remainder lacks a known reason. That table gives V, J and clone size, and the DNA gave D and trimming. In all, the sample holds about 480,000 clones, and 79% of those were seen once. The ten top clones hold 10% to 15% of the sample.

The clonotype was recovered from a woman aged 40 to 50 in good health. Some clones in this sample may be carry-over from other donors' samples. The sample consisted of PBMCs. The chain is assembled from TRBV19 and TRBJ2-5, and 9 junction bases match TRBD1. The nucleotide sequence reads as follows: TGTGCCAGTAGTACAGCCCCGGGACAGGGAAAGACCCAGTACTTC. Translated, this gives CASSTAPGQGKTQYF. The reference TRBV19 and TRBJ2-5 proteins fill in what lies around the CDR3, so the full variable domain reads DGGITQSPKYLFRKEGQNVTLSCEQNLNHDAMYWYRQDPGQGLRLIYYSQIVNDFQKGDIAEGYSVSREKKESFPLTVTSAQKNPTAFYLCASSTAPGQGKTQYFGPGTRLLVL.